The source of this TCR beta chain is a study of regulatory T cells in long-lasting Graves disease. Time point defined: newly diagnosed GD, antithyroid drugs for less than 3 months. PBMC-derived RNA was used for the TCR library. In its sample, this clonotype was seen a few times. Germline V gives CDR1 LNHDA, CDR2 SQIVND (reference sequence). The CDR3 extends over 20 amino acids. Trimming cost V 5 bases and J 0 bases, with 26 bases left between them. The authors built TCR beta libraries using iRepertoire HTBI primers and Arm-PCR of CDR3 regions. Via MiXCR, TCRdb re-called the multiplex PCR reads, giving one row per CDR3 protein. The sample records some 490,000 distinct CDR3 sequences, around 12% being singletons. A further study also used this sample, focusing on T cells in Graves' hyperthyroidism and ophthalmopathy.

The specimen comprised peripheral blood mononuclear cells (PBMCs), sampled at new diagnosis, from a patient treated with antithyroid drugs. This chain joins TRBV19 and TRBJ2-1; either TRBD1 or TRBD2 may supply D (5 bases each). The source is a woman aged 25 to 45 with Graves disease. CDR3 protein: CASSPIPGQPLIFSYNEQFF. The CDR3 DNA reads TGTGCCAGTAGTCCCATACCGGGGCAGCCACTGATATTCTCCTACAATGAGCAGTTCTTC.